This TCR beta chain comes out of a study of cytomegalovirus exposure and HLA in healthy donors. Study in general: The Caucasian-associated ancestry cluster contained about four fifths of the 398 genotyped donors. General observations from the study: Equally common other TCR beta chains were less clonally expanded than HLA-associated ones, a later analysis found. Accurate predictions that matched the HLA-A and HLA-B alleles of most subjects were reportedly made from TCR beta sequences.

Primers for the PCR totalled 60 Vbeta and 13 Jbeta. Clones were sequenced by immunoSEQ multiplex PCR, and TCRdb holds only the in-frame ones, with some missing. The sample yields about 200,000 clones, roughly four fifths seen once. About this clone itself: Its matching antigen is unknown.

CDR1 SEHNR and CDR2 FQNEAQ come from the germline V gene (reference sequence). The CDR3 has 14 residues. J was trimmed by 8 bases and V by 5 bases; bases with no gene match: 11. The sample was PBMCs. The chain carries TRBV7-9 and TRBJ2-7; TRBD1 matches 8 bases. The clonotype comes from a woman aged 50 to 60 in good health and CMV-seropositive. CDR3 residues: CASSLGTGWQQQYF. As DNA, the CDR3 is TGTGCCAGCAGCCTCGGGACAGGTTGGCAGCAGCAGTACTTC.